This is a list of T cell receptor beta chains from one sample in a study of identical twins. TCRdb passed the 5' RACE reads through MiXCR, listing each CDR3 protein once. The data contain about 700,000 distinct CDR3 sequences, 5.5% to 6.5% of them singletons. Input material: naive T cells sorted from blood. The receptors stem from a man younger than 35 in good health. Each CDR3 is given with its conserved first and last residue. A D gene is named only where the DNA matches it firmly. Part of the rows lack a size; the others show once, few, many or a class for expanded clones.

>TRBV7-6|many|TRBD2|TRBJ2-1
TGTGCCAGCAGCACCACGACTAGCGGAAACAATGAGCAGTTCTTC
CASSTTTSGNNEQFF
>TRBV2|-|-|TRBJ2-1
TGTGCCAGTTCGGAGGTGGGCGGAAATGAGCAGTTCTTC
CASSEVGGNEQFF
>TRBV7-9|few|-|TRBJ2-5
TGTGCCAGCAGCTTGCCCGCGACCAAAACGGGAGAGACCCAGTACTTC
CASSLPATKTGETQYF
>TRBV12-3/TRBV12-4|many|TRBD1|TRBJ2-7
TGTGCCAGCAGTTTAGCGCTAATCTGGACAGGGGGGGACGAGCAGTACTTC
CASSLALIWTGGDEQYF
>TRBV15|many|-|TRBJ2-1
TGTGCCACCAGCAGAGATCAGTCAAGAACCTACAATGAGCAGTTCTTC
CATSRDQSRTYNEQFF
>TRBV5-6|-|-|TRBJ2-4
TGTGCCAGCAGCTTCCGTACGAGTCTTCGAATTCAGTACTTC
CASSFRTSLRIQYF
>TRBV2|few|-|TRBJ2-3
TGTGCCAGCATTCGGGGGCTCACACCTAGCACAGATACGCAGTATTTT
CASIRGLTPSTDTQYF
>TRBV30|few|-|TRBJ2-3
TGTGCCTGGAGTGAGCAGGCAGATACGCAGTATTTT
CAWSEQADTQYF
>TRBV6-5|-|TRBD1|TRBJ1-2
TGTGCCAGCAGTTGGGCAGGGGGAGGCTACACCTTC
CASSWAGGGYTF
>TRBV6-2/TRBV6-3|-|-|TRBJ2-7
TGTGCCAGCAGTTACTTGGAGAGGGCCGGTGAGCAGTACTTC
CASSYLERAGEQYF
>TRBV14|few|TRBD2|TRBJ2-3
TGTGCCAGCAGCCCCCCTGCGGGAGTCAAGACAGATACGCAGTATTTT
CASSPPAGVKTDTQYF
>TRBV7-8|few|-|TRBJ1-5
TGTGCCAGCAGCTTAGAGACCGCATATAGCAATCAGCCCCAGCATTTT
CASSLETAYSNQPQHF
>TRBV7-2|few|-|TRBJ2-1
TGTGCCAGCAGCTTACCTGTGGGGGATTACAATGAGCAGTTCTTC
CASSLPVGDYNEQFF
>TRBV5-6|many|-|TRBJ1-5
TGTGCCAGCAGCTTGGCCGGGAAACCAATCTATCAGCCCCAGCATTTT
CASSLAGKPIYQPQHF
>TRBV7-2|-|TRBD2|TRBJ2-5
TGTGCCAGCAGCTCCTACTCCCGGGGGGAATGGACCCAGTACTTC
CASSSYSRGEWTQYF
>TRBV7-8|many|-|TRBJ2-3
TGTGCCAGCAGCTTATCAGGGATTAGCGGCACAGATACGCAGTATTTT
CASSLSGISGTDTQYF
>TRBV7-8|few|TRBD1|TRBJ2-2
TGTGCCAGCAGCCACCATCAGGGGGCGGACACCGGGGAGCTGTTTTTT
CASSHHQGADTGELFF
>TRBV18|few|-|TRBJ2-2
TGTGCCAGCTCACTTACACGCAGCGTGAACACCGGGGAGCTGTTTTTT
CASSLTRSVNTGELFF
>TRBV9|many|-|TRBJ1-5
TGTGCCAGCAGCGTAGATCCGGGGTTGGGTCAGCCCCAGCATTTT
CASSVDPGLGQPQHF
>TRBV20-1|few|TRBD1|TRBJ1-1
TGCAGTGCCGGGACGAGGGGGCTGGTCGAAGCTTTCTTT
CSAGTRGLVEAFF
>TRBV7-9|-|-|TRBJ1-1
TGTGCCAGCAGCTTAGCTTTCGGAGAGAACACTGAAGCTTTCTTT
CASSLAFGENTEAFF
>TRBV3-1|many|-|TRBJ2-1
TGTGCCAGCAGCCAAGTCGGGACACCCTACAATGAGCAGTTCTTC
CASSQVGTPYNEQFF
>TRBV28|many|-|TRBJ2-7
TGTGCCAGCGGGCTGGGGCGGGTATCCTACGAGCAGTACTTC
CASGLGRVSYEQYF
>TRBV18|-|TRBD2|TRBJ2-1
TGTGCCAGCTCACCCGTGGGGATAGCGGGGAACTACAATGAGCAGTTCTTC
CASSPVGIAGNYNEQFF
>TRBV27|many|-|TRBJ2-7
TGTGCCACCTCGGACCAGGGGAGATACGAGCAGTACTTC
CATSDQGRYEQYF
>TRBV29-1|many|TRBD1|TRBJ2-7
TGCAGCGTTGGCCGGGACAGCCACGAGCAGTACTTC
CSVGRDSHEQYF
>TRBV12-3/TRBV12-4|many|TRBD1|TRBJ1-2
TGTGCCAGCAGTTCCATTCCCCCTACAGGGGATGGCTACACCTTC
CASSSIPPTGDGYTF
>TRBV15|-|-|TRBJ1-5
TGTGCCACCAGCAGGAGCAGGGGTGGTAGCAATCAGCCCCAGCATTTT
CATSRSRGGSNQPQHF
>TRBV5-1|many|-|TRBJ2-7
TGCGCCAGCAGCTTGATGTTGGGTGGCGAGCAGTACTTC
CASSLMLGGEQYF
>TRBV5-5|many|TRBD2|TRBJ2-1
TGTGCCAGCAGCTTGGGAGTAACCGGGAGGGGCAATGAGCAGTTCTTC
CASSLGVTGRGNEQFF
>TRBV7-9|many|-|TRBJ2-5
TGTGCCAGCAGCTTAACAGGTGGATTGCAGACCCAGTACTTC
CASSLTGGLQTQYF
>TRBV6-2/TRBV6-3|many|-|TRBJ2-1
TGTGCCAGCAGCCACCGGTCCAATGAGCAGTTCTTC
CASSHRSNEQFF
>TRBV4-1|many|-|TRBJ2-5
TGCGCCAGCAGCCCCCAAGCGGTTGAGACCCAGTACTTC
CASSPQAVETQYF
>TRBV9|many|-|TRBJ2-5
TGTGCCAGCAGCGTAGAGGGGACACCCCAAGAGACCCAGTACTTC
CASSVEGTPQETQYF
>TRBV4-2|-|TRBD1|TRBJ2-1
TGTGCCAGCAGCCGCGGGGCAGGGGGCGAGGATGAGCAGTTCTTC
CASSRGAGGEDEQFF
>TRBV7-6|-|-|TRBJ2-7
TGTGCCAGCAGCTTATCCCGCGGGCCCTACGAGCAGTACTTC
CASSLSRGPYEQYF
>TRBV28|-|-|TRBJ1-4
TGTGCCAGCAGTTTATTAAGGGGAGGGGAAAAACTGTTTTTT
CASSLLRGGEKLFF
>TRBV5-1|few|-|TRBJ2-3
TGCGCCAGCATTTCTGAGCCCCACACAGATACGCAGTATTTT
CASISEPHTDTQYF
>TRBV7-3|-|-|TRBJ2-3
TGTGCCAGCAGCTCCGGAGGAAGAGATACGCAGTATTTT
CASSSGGRDTQYF
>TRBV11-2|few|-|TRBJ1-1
TGTGCCAGCAGCTTATTGGCAGGGAGAGTGGGAACTGAAGCTTTCTTT
CASSLLAGRVGTEAFF
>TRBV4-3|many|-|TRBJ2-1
TGCGCCAGCAGCCAAGAAGAACAACTGTACAATGAGCAGTTCTTC
CASSQEEQLYNEQFF
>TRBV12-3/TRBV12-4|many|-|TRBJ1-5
TGTGCCAGCAGTACTAACCAGAATCAGCCCCAGCATTTT
CASSTNQNQPQHF
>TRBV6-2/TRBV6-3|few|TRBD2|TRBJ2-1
TGTGCCAGCAAAGCAGGGGGACTAGCGTACAATGAGCAGTTCTTC
CASKAGGLAYNEQFF
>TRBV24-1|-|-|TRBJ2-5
TGTGCCACCAGTGATTACGGGGAAAATAAAGAGACCCAGTACTTC
CATSDYGENKETQYF
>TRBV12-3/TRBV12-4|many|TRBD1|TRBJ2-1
TGTGCCAGCAGGACAGGGGGATCGGAGCAGTTCTTC
CASRTGGSEQFF
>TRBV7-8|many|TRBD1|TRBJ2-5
TGTGCCAGCAGCTTAGGGACAGGGTACCAAGAGACCCAGTACTTC
CASSLGTGYQETQYF
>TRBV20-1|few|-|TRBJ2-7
TGCAGTGCTACGGACCCCGGCCACGAGCAGTACTTC
CSATDPGHEQYF
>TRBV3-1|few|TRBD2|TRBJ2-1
TGTGCCAGCAGCCTAAGCGGGGATCGGACTAGCGGGAGAAATGAGCAGTTCTTC
CASSLSGDRTSGRNEQFF
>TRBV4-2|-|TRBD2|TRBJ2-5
TGTGCCAGCAGCCAATCGGGACTAGCGGGAATGGTCGAGACCCAGTACTTC
CASSQSGLAGMVETQYF
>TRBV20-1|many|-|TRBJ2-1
TGCAGTGCTCCCCCAGGGGATGAGCAGTTCTTC
CSAPPGDEQFF
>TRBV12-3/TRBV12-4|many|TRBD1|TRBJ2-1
TGTGCCAGCAGTTTTAGGACAGGAACGTACAATGAGCAGTTCTTC
CASSFRTGTYNEQFF
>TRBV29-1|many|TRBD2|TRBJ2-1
TGCAGCGACGGGACTAGCGGGAGTCCTGAGCAGTTCTTC
CSDGTSGSPEQFF
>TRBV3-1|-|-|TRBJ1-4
TGTGCCAGCAGCCAAGTGAGACATACTTCTGAAAAACTGTTTTTT
CASSQVRHTSEKLFF
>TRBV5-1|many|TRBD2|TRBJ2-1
TGCGCCAGCAGCCCGAGGACTAGCGGGAGCTACAATGAGCAGTTCTTC
CASSPRTSGSYNEQFF